Presented here are 9 T cell receptor beta chains from one specimen sequenced in a study of cytomegalovirus exposure and HLA in healthy donors. It was with 60 Vbeta and 13 Jbeta primers that the PCR ran. The protocol was immunoSEQ multiplex PCR, while the TCRdb copy is restricted to in-frame clones and leaves out a portion. The repertoire holds 120,000 or so clones, with 80% as singletons. The specimen was PBMCs. The receptor source for this set is a female donor in good health and CMV-seronegative.

The chain is built from TRBV28 and TRBJ2-7, with 7 bases that match TRBD1. This CDR3 is built from 12 residues. With V trimmed by 7 bases and J by 6 bases, 6 bases remained unmatched. Germline-derived CDR1 and CDR2 are MDHEN and SYDVKM. The CDR3 region has the DNA TGTGCCAGCAAAAAAGGGGGCGGCGAGCAGTACTTC. As protein: CASKKGGGEQYF.

CDR3 DNA sequence: TGTGCCAGCAGCCCGACAGGGCGGGTGTTCTATGGCTACACCTTC. Amino acids: CASSPTGRVFYGYTF. This rearrangement joins TRBV7-8 to TRBJ1-2; 7 bases match TRBD1. J gave up 4 bases and V 5 bases, and 10 bases lay outside the gene matches. The CDR3 is 15 amino acids. Per the germline V gene, CDR1 is SGHVS and CDR2 is FQNEAQ.

The chain is built from TRBV30 and TRBJ1-5; D might be TRBD1 (6 bases). Germline CDR1 GTSNPN, CDR2 SVGIG (reference sequence). There are 13 residues in the CDR3. Trimming took off 0 bases at V and 5 bases at J, with 8 bases between the two ends. The CDR3 protein is CAWSVRQDQPQHF. As DNA, the CDR3 is TGTGCCTGGAGTGTACGACAGGATCAGCCCCAGCATTTT.

This clone has just a few counts. The chain is built from TRBV27 and TRBJ2-5; D gene ambiguous. Trimming took off 1 base at V and 4 bases at J, with 10 bases between the two ends. CDR3 length: 14 amino acids. Germline CDR1 MNHEY, CDR2 SMNVEV (reference sequence). The CDR3 here is CASSLYAESETQYF. The CDR3 region has the DNA TGTGCCAGCAGTTTATACGCGGAGTCAGAGACCCAGTACTTC.

This clone has only a few counts. The chain recombines TRBV2 with TRBJ2-3; D perhaps matches TRBD1 (6 bases). The CDR3 is made up of 14 amino acids. The germline V and J ends were trimmed by 7 bases and 0 bases, with 11 bases remaining between them. Germline values: CDR1 SNHLY, CDR2 FYNNEI. The CDR3 sequence is CASIVGASTDTQYF. Here the CDR3 DNA reads TGTGCCAGCATCGTGGGGGCGAGCACAGATACGCAGTATTTT. The variable domain in full, completed from reference TRBV2 and TRBJ2-3, reads EPEVTQTPSHQVTQMGQEVILRCVPISNHLYFYWYRQILGQKVEFLVSFYNNEISEKSEIFDDQFSVERPDGSNFTLKIRSTKLEDSAMYFCASIVGASTDTQYFGPGTRLTVL.

The rearrangement joins TRBV7-2 to TRBJ1-6; D remains unclear. In germline, CDR1 is SGHTA, CDR2 FQGNSA. CDR3 size: 15 residues. V was trimmed by 3 bases and J by 5 bases, leaving 11 bases between them. In nucleotides, the CDR3 is TGTGCCAGCAGCTTGACGACAACCAATAATTCACCCCTCCACTTT. It codes for CASSLTTTNNSPLHF.

The V call is TRBV5-5, the J call TRBJ2-1; a possible D gene is TRBD1 (5 bases). CDR1 and CDR2 from the germline V gene are SGHKS and YYEKEE (reference sequence). The CDR3 is 15 amino acids. Trimming shortened V by 1 base and J by 3 bases, and 11 bases separated the two germline ends. The CDR3 protein is CASSLYRNDYNEQFF. The DNA for the CDR3 is TGTGCCAGCAGCTTGTACAGGAACGACTACAATGAGCAGTTCTTC.

The chain employs TRBV5-1 and TRBJ2-1; 8 bases are a match to TRBD2. Germline V gives CDR1 SGHRS, CDR2 YFSETQ. The CDR3 is made up of 15 amino acids. Losses at the gene ends were 4 bases for V and 5 bases for J; bases not matched to a gene: 8. In nucleotides, the CDR3 is TGCGCCAGCAGCCGACACGGGGGGGACAACAATGAGCAGTTCTTC. Protein product: CASSRHGGDNNEQFF.

This chain joins TRBV9 and TRBJ2-5; 7 positions match TRBD2. CDR1 and CDR2 from the germline V gene are SGDLS and YYNGEE. Trimming took 6 bases from V and 3 from J; bases not matched to a gene: 11. The CDR3 runs to 15 residues. The CDR3 DNA reads TGTGCCAGCAATCGTGGAACTAGCGATGAAGAGACCCAGTACTTC. It translates to CASNRGTSDEETQYF.